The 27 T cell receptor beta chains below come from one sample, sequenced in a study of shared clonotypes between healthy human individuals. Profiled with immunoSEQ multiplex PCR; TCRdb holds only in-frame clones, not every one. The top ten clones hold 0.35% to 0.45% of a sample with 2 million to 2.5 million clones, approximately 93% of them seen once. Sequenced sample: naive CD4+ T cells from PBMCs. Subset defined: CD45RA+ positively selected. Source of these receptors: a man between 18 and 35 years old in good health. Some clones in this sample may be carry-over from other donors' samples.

The CDR3 DNA reads TGTGCCAGCAGACGACCTAGCGGGAGGTCAGATACGCAGTATTTT. As protein: CASRRPSGRSDTQYF. The rearrangement joins TRBV6-5 to TRBJ2-3; TRBD2 aligns across 11 bases. CDR3 size: 15 residues. J gave up 4 bases and V 6 bases, and 6 bases lay outside the gene matches. Germline CDR1 MNHEY, CDR2 SVGAGI.

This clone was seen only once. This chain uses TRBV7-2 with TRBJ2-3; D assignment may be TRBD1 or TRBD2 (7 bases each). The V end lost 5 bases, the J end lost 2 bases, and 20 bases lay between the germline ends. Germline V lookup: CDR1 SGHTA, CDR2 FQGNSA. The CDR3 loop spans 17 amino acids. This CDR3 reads CASSLQGRGRPTDTQYF. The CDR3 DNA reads TGTGCCAGCAGCCTACAGGGGCGCGGGAGACCCACAGATACGCAGTATTTT.

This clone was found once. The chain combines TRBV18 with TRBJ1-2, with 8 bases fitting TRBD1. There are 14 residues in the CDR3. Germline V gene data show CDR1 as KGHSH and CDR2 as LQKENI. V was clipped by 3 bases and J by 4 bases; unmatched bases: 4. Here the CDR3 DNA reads TGTGCCAGCTCACCGACAGGGGAAGGCTATGGCTACACCTTC. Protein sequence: CASSPTGEGYGYTF.

This CDR3 is CASSGGSRDGYTF. CDR3 DNA: TGTGCCAGTTCCGGGGGATCCAGGGATGGCTACACCTTC. The chain carries TRBV28 and TRBJ1-2; D possibly corresponds to TRBD1 (5 bases). V lost 9 bases and J lost 6, with 17 bases in between. This CDR3 comprises 13 residues. The germline V gene has CDR1 MDHEN and CDR2 SYDVKM.

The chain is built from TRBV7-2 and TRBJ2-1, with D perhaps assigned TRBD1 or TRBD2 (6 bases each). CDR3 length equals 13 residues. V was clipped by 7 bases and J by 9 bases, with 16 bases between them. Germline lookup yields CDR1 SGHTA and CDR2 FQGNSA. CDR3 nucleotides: TGTGCCAGCAATATGAGGGGGGTGGCTGAGCAGTTCTTC. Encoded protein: CASNMRGVAEQFF.

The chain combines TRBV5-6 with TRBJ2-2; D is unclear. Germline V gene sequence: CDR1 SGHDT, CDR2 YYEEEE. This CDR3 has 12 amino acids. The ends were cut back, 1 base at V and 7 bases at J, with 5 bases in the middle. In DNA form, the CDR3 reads TGTGCCAGCAGCTTGTTGGGCGGGGAGCTGTTTTTT. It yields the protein CASSLLGGELFF.

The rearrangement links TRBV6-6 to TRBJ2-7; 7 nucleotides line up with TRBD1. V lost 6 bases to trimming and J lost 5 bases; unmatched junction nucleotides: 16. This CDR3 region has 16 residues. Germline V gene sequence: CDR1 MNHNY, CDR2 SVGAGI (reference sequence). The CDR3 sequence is CASSTGQDTFRHEQYF. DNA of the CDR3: TGTGCCAGCAGCACCGGACAGGATACGTTCCGGCACGAGCAGTACTTC.

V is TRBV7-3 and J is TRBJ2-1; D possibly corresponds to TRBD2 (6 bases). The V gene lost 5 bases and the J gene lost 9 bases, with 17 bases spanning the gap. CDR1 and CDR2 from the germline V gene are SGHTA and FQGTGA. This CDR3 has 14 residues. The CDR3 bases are TGTGCCAGCAGCCGGGGACGGGGGACTGGTGAGCAGTTCTTC. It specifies CASSRGRGTGEQFF.

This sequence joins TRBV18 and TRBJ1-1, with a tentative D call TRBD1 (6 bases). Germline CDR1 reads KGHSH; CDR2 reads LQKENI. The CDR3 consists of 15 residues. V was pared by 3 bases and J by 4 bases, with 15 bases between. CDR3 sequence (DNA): TGTGCCAGCTCACCGCTTTTTAAGGACAGCACTGAAGCTTTCTTT. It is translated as CASSPLFKDSTEAFF.

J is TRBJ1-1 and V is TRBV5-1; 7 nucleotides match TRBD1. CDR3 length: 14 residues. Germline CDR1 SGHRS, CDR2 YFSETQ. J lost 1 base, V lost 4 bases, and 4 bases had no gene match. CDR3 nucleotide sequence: TGCGCCAGCAGCGGAGGGACAGAGAACACTGAAGCTTTCTTT. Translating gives CASSGGTENTEAFF.

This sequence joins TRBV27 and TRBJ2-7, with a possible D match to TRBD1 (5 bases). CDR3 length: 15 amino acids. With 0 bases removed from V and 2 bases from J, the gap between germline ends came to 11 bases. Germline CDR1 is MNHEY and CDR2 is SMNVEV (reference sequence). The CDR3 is CASSLSSTATYEQYF. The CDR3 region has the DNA TGTGCCAGCAGTTTATCCTCGACAGCTACCTACGAGCAGTACTTC.

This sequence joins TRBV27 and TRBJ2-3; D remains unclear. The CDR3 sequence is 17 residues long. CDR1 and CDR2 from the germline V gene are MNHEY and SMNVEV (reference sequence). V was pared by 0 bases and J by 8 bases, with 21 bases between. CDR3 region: CASSLSVGRSPGVTQYF. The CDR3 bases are TGTGCCAGCAGTTTATCGGTGGGAAGATCACCTGGGGTTACGCAGTATTTT.

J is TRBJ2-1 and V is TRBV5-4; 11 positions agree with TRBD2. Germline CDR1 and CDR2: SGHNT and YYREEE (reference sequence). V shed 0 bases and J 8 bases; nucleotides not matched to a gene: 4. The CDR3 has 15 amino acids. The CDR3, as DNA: TGTGCCAGCAGCTTGGTACTAGCGGGAGCGGATGAGCAGTTCTTC. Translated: CASSLVLAGADEQFF.

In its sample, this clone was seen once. The CDR3: CASRRAVPYEQYF. CDR3 nucleotides: TGTGCCAGCAGACGTGCGGTCCCCTACGAGCAGTACTTC. The rearrangement uses TRBV27 and TRBJ2-7; D is unclear. Trimming shortened V by 6 bases and J by 2 bases, and 11 bases separated the two germline ends. CDR1 is MNHEY, CDR2 SMNVEV, per germline (reference sequence). The CDR3 runs to 13 residues.

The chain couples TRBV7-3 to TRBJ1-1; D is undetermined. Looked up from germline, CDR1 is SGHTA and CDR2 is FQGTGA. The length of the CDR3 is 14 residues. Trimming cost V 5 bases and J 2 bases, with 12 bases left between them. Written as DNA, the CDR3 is TGTGCCAGCAGCGCCCAAGGGCTTAACACTGAAGCTTTCTTT. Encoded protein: CASSAQGLNTEAFF.

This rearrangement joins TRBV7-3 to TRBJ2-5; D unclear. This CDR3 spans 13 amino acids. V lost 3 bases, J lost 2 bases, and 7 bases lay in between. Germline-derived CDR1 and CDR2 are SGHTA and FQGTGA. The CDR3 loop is CASSFNQQETQYF. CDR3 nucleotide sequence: TGTGCCAGCAGCTTTAACCAACAAGAGACCCAGTACTTC.

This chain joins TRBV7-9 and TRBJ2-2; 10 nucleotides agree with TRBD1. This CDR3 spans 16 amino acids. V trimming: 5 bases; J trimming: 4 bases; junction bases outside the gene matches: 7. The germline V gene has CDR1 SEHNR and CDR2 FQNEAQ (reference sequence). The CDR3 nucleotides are TGTGCCAGCAGCGCCTCCGGGACAGGGGTCACCGGGGAGCTGTTTTTT. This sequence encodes CASSASGTGVTGELFF.

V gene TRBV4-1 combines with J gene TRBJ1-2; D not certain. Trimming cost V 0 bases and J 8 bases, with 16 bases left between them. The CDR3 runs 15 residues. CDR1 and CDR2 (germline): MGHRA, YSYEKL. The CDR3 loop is CASSQEGRVVWGYTF. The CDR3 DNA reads TGCGCCAGCAGCCAAGAGGGTAGGGTAGTCTGGGGCTACACCTTC.

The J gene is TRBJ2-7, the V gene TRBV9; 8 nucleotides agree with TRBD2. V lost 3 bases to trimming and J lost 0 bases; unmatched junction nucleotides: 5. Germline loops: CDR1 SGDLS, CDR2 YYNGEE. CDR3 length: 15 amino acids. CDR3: CASSDGLARSYEQYF. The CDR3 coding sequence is TGTGCCAGCAGCGACGGACTAGCACGCTCCTACGAGCAGTACTTC.

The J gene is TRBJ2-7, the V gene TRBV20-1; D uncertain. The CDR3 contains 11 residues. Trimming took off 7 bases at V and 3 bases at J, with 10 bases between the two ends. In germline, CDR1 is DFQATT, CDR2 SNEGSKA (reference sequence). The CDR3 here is CSVSSHYEQYF. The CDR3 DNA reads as TGCAGTGTTTCATCTCACTACGAGCAGTACTTC.

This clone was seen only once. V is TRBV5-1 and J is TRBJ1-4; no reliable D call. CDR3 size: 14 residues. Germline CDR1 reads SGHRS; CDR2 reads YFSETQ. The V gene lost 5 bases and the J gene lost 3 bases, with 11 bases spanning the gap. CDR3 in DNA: TGCGCCAGCAGTTCTACAGCTTCTAATGAAAAACTGTTTTTT. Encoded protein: CASSSTASNEKLFF.

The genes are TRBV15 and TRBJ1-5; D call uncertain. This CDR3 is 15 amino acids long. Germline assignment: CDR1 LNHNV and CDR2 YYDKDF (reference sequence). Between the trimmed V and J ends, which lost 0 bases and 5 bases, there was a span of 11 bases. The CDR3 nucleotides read TGTGCCACCAGCAGAGATGTGGGAGGGTATCAGCCCCAGCATTTT. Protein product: CATSRDVGGYQPQHF.

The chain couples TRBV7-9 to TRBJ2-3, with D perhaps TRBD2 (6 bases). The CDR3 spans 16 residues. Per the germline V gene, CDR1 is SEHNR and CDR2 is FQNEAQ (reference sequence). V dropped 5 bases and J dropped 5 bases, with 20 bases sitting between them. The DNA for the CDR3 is TGTGCCAGCAGCACCTCCCCGGGAGTTCAGGGAGATACGCAGTATTTT. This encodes CASSTSPGVQGDTQYF.

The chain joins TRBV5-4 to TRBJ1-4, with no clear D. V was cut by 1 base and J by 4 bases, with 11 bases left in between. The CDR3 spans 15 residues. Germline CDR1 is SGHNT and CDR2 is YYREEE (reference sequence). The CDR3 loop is CASSLKREVNEKLFF. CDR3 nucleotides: TGTGCCAGCAGCTTGAAAAGGGAAGTTAATGAAAAACTGTTTTTT.

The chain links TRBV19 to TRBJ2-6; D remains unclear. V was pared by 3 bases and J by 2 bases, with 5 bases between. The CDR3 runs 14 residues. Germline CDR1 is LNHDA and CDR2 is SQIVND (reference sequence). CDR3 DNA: TGTGCCAGTAGTATTTTGACTGGGGCCAACGTCCTGACTTTC. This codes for CASSILTGANVLTF.

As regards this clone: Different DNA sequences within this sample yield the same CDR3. The CDR3: CASSLTASSGNTIYF. DNA for the CDR3: TGCGCCAGCAGCTTGACTGCTTCCTCTGGAAACACCATATATTTT. The chain carries TRBV5-1 and TRBJ1-3; D unclear. CDR3 length equals 15 residues. Germline V lookup: CDR1 SGHRS, CDR2 YFSETQ. Trimming pared 1 base from V and 0 bases from J, leaving 8 bases between.

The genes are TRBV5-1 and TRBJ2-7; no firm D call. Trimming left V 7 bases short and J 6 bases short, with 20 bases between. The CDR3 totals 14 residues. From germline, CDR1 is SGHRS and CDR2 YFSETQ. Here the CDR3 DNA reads TGCGCCAGCTCCCCTATGCCGGGTCCGGGCGAGCAGTACTTC. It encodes CASSPMPGPGEQYF.